The 15 T cell receptor beta chains below come from one sample, sequenced in a study of control samples from healthy donors and cancer patients. Here immunoSEQ multiplex PCR was the method, and the copy in TCRdb shows in-frame clones only, minus some. Of about 50,000 clones in the sample, roughly 86% were seen once. Sequencing was carried out using PBMCs. The receptors derive from a man between 50 and 59 years old with head and neck cancer.

The rearrangement joins TRBV5-1 to TRBJ1-6, with TRBD1 matching over 7 bases. The germline V gene encodes CDR1 SGHRS and CDR2 YFSETQ. The CDR3 totals 15 residues. Trimming removed 3 bases from V and 7 bases from J; junction bases left unmatched: 7. DNA for the CDR3: TGCGCCAGCAGCTATCGACAGGGACGGAATTCACCCCTCCACTTT. Translated, it gives CASSYRQGRNSPLHF.

V gene TRBV11-1 combines with J gene TRBJ2-1, with D possibly matching TRBD2 (7 bases). CDR1 is SGHAT, CDR2 FQDESV, per germline (reference sequence). Trimming removed 3 bases from V and 3 bases from J, with 12 bases in between. CDR3 length: 15 residues. CDR3 bases: TGTGCCAGCAGCTTCGGCGGGGGCTTCTACAATGAGCAGTTCTTC. Amino acid sequence: CASSFGGGFYNEQFF.

The chain uses TRBV28 and TRBJ1-3, with 9 bases that match TRBD1. This CDR3 is 14 amino acids long. The V gene end was trimmed by 5 bases and the J gene end by 4 bases; junction bases not matched to a gene: 3. CDR1 is MDHEN and CDR2 is SYDVKM in the germline V gene. CDR3 region: CASSGDRAGNTIYF. The CDR3 DNA follows: TGTGCCAGCAGTGGGGACAGGGCAGGAAACACCATATATTTT.

V is TRBV5-4 and J is TRBJ1-2; D remains unclear. V lost 3 bases and J 6 bases, leaving 9 bases between the germline ends. The CDR3 covers 12 residues. Per germline, CDR1 SGHNT and CDR2 YYREEE (reference sequence). The DNA of the CDR3 is TGTGCCAGCAGCTCCAACCCCAATGGCTACACCTTC. This gives the protein CASSSNPNGYTF.

The rearrangement uses TRBV7-2 and TRBJ2-3; D possibly corresponds to TRBD1 (5 bases). This CDR3 has 14 amino acids. Trimming took 0 bases from V and 13 from J, leaving 17 bases between them. Germline V gene data show CDR1 as SGHTA and CDR2 as FQGNSA. CDR3 residues: CASSLATSGWDEYF. The CDR3 nucleotides read TGTGCCAGCAGCTTAGCCACCTCAGGGTGGGATGAGTATTTT.

This clone occurred a few times. The rearrangement links TRBV11-3 to TRBJ2-1; 9 bases align to TRBD2. V was pared by 0 bases and J by 7 bases, with 7 bases of the junction left unmatched. This CDR3 region has 16 residues. Germline V CDR1 and CDR2: SGHNT, YENEEA. CDR3 protein: CASSLDWAGGLNEQFF. The CDR3 DNA sequence: TGTGCCAGCAGCTTAGATTGGGCGGGGGGGCTGAATGAGCAGTTCTTC.

This rearrangement joins TRBV11-2 to TRBJ1-6, with a tentative D call TRBD1 (5 bases). This CDR3 is built from 14 residues. The germline V gene has CDR1 SGHAT and CDR2 FQNNGV. V was clipped by 3 bases and J by 4 bases, with 7 bases between them. The CDR3 region has the DNA TGTGCCAGCAGCTTTGCAGGGTATAATTCACCCCTCCACTTT. The encoded protein is CASSFAGYNSPLHF.

The rearrangement joins TRBV2 to TRBJ1-2; D is unresolved. The CDR3 is made up of 14 amino acids. The germline gives CDR1 SNHLY, CDR2 FYNNEI. Trimming took off 8 bases at V and 4 bases at J, with 17 bases between the two ends. CDR3 nucleotide sequence: TGTGCCAGCGATTGGGCAGGCGGGCCCTATGGCTACACCTTC. Translation: CASDWAGGPYGYTF.

The chain carries TRBV28 and TRBJ1-6; TRBD1 matches 9 bases. This CDR3 is built from 16 residues. Germline loops: CDR1 MDHEN, CDR2 SYDVKM. V shed 5 bases, J shed 8 bases, and the junction held 10 bases outside the gene matches. The CDR3 is CASSLQQGALYSPLHF. Here the CDR3 DNA reads TGTGCCAGCAGTCTTCAACAGGGGGCTCTCTATTCACCCCTCCACTTT.

The chain recombines TRBV27 with TRBJ2-1, with 7 bases aligning to TRBD1. Germline V gene lookup returns CDR1 MNHEY and CDR2 SMNVEV (reference sequence). V was clipped by 2 bases and J by 4 bases; unmatched bases: 5. The CDR3 contains 15 residues. The CDR3 DNA reads TGTGCCAGCAGTTTACGGACAGGCACTTACAATGAGCAGTTCTTC. Residues: CASSLRTGTYNEQFF.

The chain couples TRBV4-3 to TRBJ1-3; D unresolved. The germline CDR1 and CDR2 sequences are LGHNA and YSLEER. Trimming cost V 1 base and J 4 bases, with 14 bases left between them. This CDR3 contains 16 residues. The chain's CDR3 is CASSQVRVTSGNTIYF. CDR3 nucleotide sequence: TGCGCCAGCAGCCAAGTTCGGGTCACCTCGGGAAACACCATATATTTT.

The V and J genes are TRBV6-1 and TRBJ2-7; D is undetermined. This CDR3 has 15 amino acids. The V and J ends lost 3 bases and 6 bases respectively, with 18 bases between them. Germline assignment: CDR1 MNHNS and CDR2 SASEGT. The CDR3 sequence is CASSDPGWIKTEQYF. CDR3 in DNA: TGTGCCAGCAGTGATCCAGGCTGGATTAAAACCGAGCAGTACTTC.

This clone was detected only once. The chain uses TRBV30 and TRBJ1-3, with 7 bases fitting TRBD1. This CDR3 has 14 residues. CDR1 and CDR2 from the germline V gene are GTSNPN and SVGIG (reference sequence). The V and J ends lost 2 bases and 3 bases, in that order; junction bases with no gene match: 4. The CDR3, as DNA: TGTGCCTGGAGTAAGGGGGCAAGTGGAAACACCATATATTTT. Its translation: CAWSKGASGNTIYF.

The chain employs TRBV6-5 and TRBJ2-1, with 13 bases aligning to TRBD2. Trimming at V came to 6 bases and at J to 8 bases, leaving 7 bases not matched to a gene. Per the germline V gene, CDR1 is MNHEY and CDR2 is SVGAGI. The CDR3 consists of 15 residues. This CDR3 reads CASSLLAGGPHEQFF. Written as DNA, the CDR3 is TGTGCCAGCAGCCTACTAGCGGGAGGGCCCCATGAGCAGTTCTTC.

The chain is built from TRBV5-4 and TRBJ2-7; TRBD2 aligns across 12 bases. V shed 4 bases and J 7 bases; nucleotides not matched to a gene: 6. This CDR3 spans 14 amino acids. Germline lookup yields CDR1 SGHNT and CDR2 YYREEE (reference sequence). The CDR3 nucleotides read TGTGCCAGCAGCGGAAGACTAGCGGGGGAAGAGCAGTACTTC. This gives the protein CASSGRLAGEEQYF.